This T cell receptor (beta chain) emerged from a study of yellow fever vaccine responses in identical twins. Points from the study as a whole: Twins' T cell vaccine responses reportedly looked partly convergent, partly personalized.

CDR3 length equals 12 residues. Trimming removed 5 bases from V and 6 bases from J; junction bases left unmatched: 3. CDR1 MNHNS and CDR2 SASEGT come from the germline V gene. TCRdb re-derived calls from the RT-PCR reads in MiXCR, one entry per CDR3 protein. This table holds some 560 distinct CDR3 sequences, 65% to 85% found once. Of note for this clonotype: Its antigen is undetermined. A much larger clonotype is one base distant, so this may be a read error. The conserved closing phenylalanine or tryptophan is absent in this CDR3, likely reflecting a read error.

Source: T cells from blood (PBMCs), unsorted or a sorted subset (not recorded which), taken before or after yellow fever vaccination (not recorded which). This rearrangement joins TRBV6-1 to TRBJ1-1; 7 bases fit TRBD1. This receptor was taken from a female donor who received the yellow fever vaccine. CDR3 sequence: CASSPDRAEAFL. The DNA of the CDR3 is TGTGCCAGCAGTCCCGACAGGGCTGAAGCTTTCCTT.